The rows below give T cell receptor beta chains drawn from one sample of a study of OX40 agonist ivuxolimab in advanced cancers. Clones were sequenced by immunoSEQ multiplex PCR, and TCRdb holds only the in-frame ones, with some missing. In the table there are under 95,000 clones, roughly 92% of which are singletons. This specimen consisted of CD4+ or CD8+ T cells sorted from blood, obtained in a trial of the OX40 agonist ivuxolimab. Every receptor here comes from an adult with an advanced solid tumor such as melanoma, head and neck, liver or kidney cancer. CDR3s include the opening cysteine and the closing phenylalanine or tryptophan. The order of the fields is D gene, J gene, V gene, clone size, CDR3 DNA, CDR3 protein. The D gene is left open where the match is weak. Clone size, where shown, is once, few, many, or a class for clones that have expanded.

NA,TRBJ2-2,TRBV27,once,TGTGCCAGCAGTCTCCCTGCCGCCACCGGGGAGCTGTTTTTT,CASSLPAATGELFF
TRBD2,TRBJ2-1,TRBV6-1,NA,TGTGCCAGCAGTGAATTCGGCAATAGCGGGAGTACCGATGAGCAGTTCTTC,CASSEFGNSGSTDEQFF
NA,TRBJ1-1,TRBV5-1,NA,TGCGCCAGCAGCTTGGCCAGGGCGAACACTGAAGCTTTCTTT,CASSLARANTEAFF
NA,TRBJ1-2,TRBV30,NA,TGTGCCTGGAGGGGGATGGGATATGGCTACACCTTC,CAWRGMGYGYTF
TRBD2,TRBJ2-3,TRBV7-8,NA,TGTGCCAGCAGCCGAGAGCGGGGGGGCCCAGATACGCAGTATTTT,CASSRERGGPDTQYF
NA,TRBJ1-1,TRBV5-4,NA,TGTGCCAGCAGCTTGGAGGAGAACGCTGAAGCTTTCTTT,CASSLEENAEAFF
NA,TRBJ1-4,TRBV9,NA,TGTGCCAGCAGCGGGGGGACGGCGGAAAATGAAAAACTGTTTTTT,CASSGGTAENEKLFF
NA,TRBJ2-3,TRBV6-5,once,TGTGCCAGCAGTTACCTGGGGACAGATACGCAGTATTTT,CASSYLGTDTQYF
NA,TRBJ2-7,TRBV21-1,once,TGTGCCAGCAGCATTACCTACGAGCAGTACTTC,CASSITYEQYF
NA,TRBJ2-7,TRBV4-1,NA,TGCGCCAGCAGCCAAGCAGGGTTCCCCTACGAGCAGTACTTC,CASSQAGFPYEQYF
TRBD2,TRBJ2-7,TRBV7-2,NA,TGTGCCAGCAGCTTAAGGGGCGGGAGGAGCTCCTACGAGCAGTACTTC,CASSLRGGRSSYEQYF
NA,TRBJ1-3,TRBV30,NA,TGTGCCTGGAGTGGATCTGTATCTGGAAACACCATATATTTT,CAWSGSVSGNTIYF
TRBD1,TRBJ2-1,TRBV7-2,NA,TGTGCCAGCAGCTCCCGGGACAGGGACTACAATGAGCAGTTCTTC,CASSSRDRDYNEQFF
TRBD1,TRBJ2-5,TRBV10-2,NA,TGCGCCAGCTGGGGACAGACCCAAGAGACCCAGTACTTC,CASWGQTQETQYF
NA,TRBJ1-5,TRBV4-3,NA,TGCGCCAGCAGCCAAGATATCAGGGGAAGTCAGCCCCAGCATTTT,CASSQDIRGSQPQHF
NA,TRBJ1-2,TRBV6-5,NA,TGTGCCAGCAGTTACTCCCCCACACAGGGTGGAGGTGGCTACACCTTC,CASSYSPTQGGGGYTF
TRBD1,TRBJ2-7,TRBV4-1,NA,TGCGCCAGCAGCCAATCACGGGGACAGGGGGGTGAGCAGTACTTC,CASSQSRGQGGEQYF
NA,TRBJ2-1,TRBV21-1,NA,TGTGCCAGCAACCACCCCGGGGGTAGCCCCGGCAATGAGCAGTTCTTC,CASNHPGGSPGNEQFF
NA,TRBJ1-4,TRBV19,once,TGTGCCAGTAGTATCTCGGCCTTTTTTCGGGGGCAAAAACTGTTTTTT,CASSISAFFRGQKLFF
NA,TRBJ1-1,TRBV4-3,NA,TGCGCCAGCTGGGGGAACACTGAAGCTTTCTTT,CASWGNTEAFF
NA,TRBJ2-1,TRBV27,NA,TGTGCCAGCAGTCGGTACAATGAGCAGTTCTTC,CASSRYNEQFF
NA,TRBJ2-2,TRBV2,NA,TGTGCCAGCATACGGGACTCGAACACCGGGGAGCTGTTTTTT,CASIRDSNTGELFF
NA,TRBJ2-1,TRBV9,NA,TGTGCCAGCAGCGTAGGGGAGTTGGACTCCAATGAGCAGTTCTTC,CASSVGELDSNEQFF
NA,TRBJ1-5,TRBV19,NA,TGTGCCAGTAGGGAGGGGAGTCAGCCCCAGCATTTT,CASREGSQPQHF
TRBD2,TRBJ2-5,TRBV7-9,once,TGTGCCAGCAGCTTCTCCAGCGGGGGGCTACAAGAGACCCAGTACTTC,CASSFSSGGLQETQYF
NA,TRBJ1-3,TRBV6-1,NA,TGTGCCAGCAGCGGTAGGACAGACTCTGGAAACACCATATATTTT,CASSGRTDSGNTIYF
NA,TRBJ2-7,TRBV4-1,NA,TGCGCCAGCAGACTACAAGGACAGAGCTCCTACGAGCAGTACTTC,CASRLQGQSSYEQYF
NA,TRBJ2-7,TRBV10-1,NA,TGCGCCAGCAGTGACCCTGGCGGTATGGACGAGCAGTACTTC,CASSDPGGMDEQYF
TRBD2,TRBJ2-7,TRBV5-1,NA,TGCGCCAGCACCTTGGACCCCGGGACTAGCGACCAGCCAAGAGGCGAGCAGTACTTC,CASTLDPGTSDQPRGEQYF
TRBD1,TRBJ1-5,TRBV6-1,NA,TGTGCCAGCACAACAGGGGGTTATCAGCCCCAGCATTTT,CASTTGGYQPQHF
NA,TRBJ1-1,TRBV29-1,NA,TGCAGCGTTTCGGGGAACACTGAAGCTTTCTTT,CSVSGNTEAFF
NA,TRBJ1-1,TRBV10-2,NA,TGCGCCAGAGGTCCGGGCAAGGGGAACACTGAAGCTTTCTTT,CARGPGKGNTEAFF
NA,TRBJ2-5,TRBV9,NA,TGTGCCAGCAGCGTAGTAGGGTCGGAGACCCAGTACTTC,CASSVVGSETQYF
NA,TRBJ2-7,TRBV12-5,NA,TGTGCTAGTGGTTTGGCGTACGAGCAGTACTTC,CASGLAYEQYF
NA,TRBJ2-1,TRBV7-9,NA,TGTGCCAGCAGCTTGGACAGCCGCCGCAATGAGCAGTTCTTC,CASSLDSRRNEQFF
NA,TRBJ1-2,TRBV9,NA,TGTGCCAGCAGCGCGGGACGATATGGCCCTTATGGCTACACCTTC,CASSAGRYGPYGYTF
NA,TRBJ1-1,TRBV27,NA,TGTGCCAGCATGCCCAGCTTCCCTTCTAACACTGAAGCTTTCTTT,CASMPSFPSNTEAFF
NA,TRBJ2-7,TRBV11-2,few,TGTGCCAGCAGCTTAGGCACAGGGAGCGAGCAGTACTTC,CASSLGTGSEQYF
NA,TRBJ1-1,TRBV27,NA,TGTGCCAGCAGTTTATCGCAGCAAATCCGACGGGCTTTCTTT,CASSLSQQIRRAFF
NA,TRBJ2-5,TRBV15,NA,TGTGCCACCAGCAGCCAGAGGTGGGGGTCGAGGGAGACCCAGTACTTC,CATSSQRWGSRETQYF
TRBD1,TRBJ2-7,TRBV6-1,NA,TGTGCCAGCAGTGAACCAGGACAGGGGGCGCGGGAGCAGTACTTC,CASSEPGQGAREQYF
TRBD1,TRBJ2-3,TRBV10-3,NA,TGTGCCATCAGTGACCAGGACAGGGGCACAGATACGCAGTATTTT,CAISDQDRGTDTQYF
NA,TRBJ1-2,TRBV9,NA,TGTGCCAGCACCCTAGAGGGACATAACTATGGCTACACCTTC,CASTLEGHNYGYTF
NA,TRBJ2-1,TRBV9,NA,TGTGCCAGCAGCGCAGGGGACTACCTGTACAATGAGCAGTTCTTC,CASSAGDYLYNEQFF
NA,TRBJ1-6,TRBV6-1,NA,TGTGCCAGCAGTGAAGTTCGGGGGAGGAATTCACCCCTCCACTTT,CASSEVRGRNSPLHF
TRBD1,TRBJ1-2,TRBV14,NA,TGTGCCAGCAGCCAAGAAGGGACAGGCCCTATTGATGGCTACACCTTC,CASSQEGTGPIDGYTF
TRBD2,TRBJ2-3,TRBV11-2,NA,TGTGCCAGCAGCTTAGCGGGGCGGGGGAGTTCTAGCACAGATACGCAGTATTTT,CASSLAGRGSSSTDTQYF
NA,TRBJ1-2,TRBV4-3,NA,TGCGCCAGCAGCCATGATCCGGGACGGAGAATATATGGCTACACCTTC,CASSHDPGRRIYGYTF
TRBD1,TRBJ1-5,TRBV27,once,TGTGCCAGCAGTCCTCGGGACAGCGGTCAGCCCCAGCATTTT,CASSPRDSGQPQHF
NA,TRBJ2-7,TRBV12-5,NA,TGTGCTAGTGGTTTGGCGCCCCTATACGAGCAGTACTTC,CASGLAPLYEQYF